The clone carrying this TCR beta chain has at least ten counts. The CDR3 has 16 residues. The junction had 8 bases not matched to a gene; V was cut back by 5 bases and J by 0 bases. Per the germline V gene, CDR1 is SEHNR and CDR2 is FQNEAQ (reference sequence). This entry belongs to a study of T cells in Graves' hyperthyroidism and ophthalmopathy. TCR beta CDR3 region amplification was performed from RNA transcripts. First-round RT-PCR with HTBI primers amplified the TCR CDR3 region. MiXCR, applied by TCRdb to the multiplex PCR reads, yields one record per CDR3 protein. The sample lists about 210,000 distinct CDR3 sequences; more than 15% were seen once.

The sequence was collected from a man aged 45 to 65 with Graves' hyperthyroidism. The rearrangement links TRBV7-9 to TRBJ2-7; TRBD1 aligns across 9 bases. The sample was blood. CDR3 bases: TGTGCCAGCAGCCCCGGACAGGGGACCCCCTCCTACGAGCAGTACTTC. This codes for CASSPGQGTPSYEQYF.